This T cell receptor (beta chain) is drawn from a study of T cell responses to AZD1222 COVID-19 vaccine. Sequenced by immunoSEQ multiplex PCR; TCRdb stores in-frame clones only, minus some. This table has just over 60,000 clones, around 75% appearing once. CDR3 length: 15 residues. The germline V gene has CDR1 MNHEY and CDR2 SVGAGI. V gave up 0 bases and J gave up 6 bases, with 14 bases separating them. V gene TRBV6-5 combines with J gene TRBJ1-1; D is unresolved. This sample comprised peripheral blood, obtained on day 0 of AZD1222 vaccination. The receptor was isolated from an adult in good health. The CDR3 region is CASSYSVQANSEAFF. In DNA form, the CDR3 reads TGTGCCAGCAGTTACTCAGTCCAGGCTAACTCTGAAGCTTTCTTT.